The T cell receptor beta chain described here comes from a study of blood T cell repertoires in COVID-19. Using immunoSEQ multiplex PCR, the repertoire was profiled, and TCRdb retains in-frame clones only, with some absent. The table records some 99,000 clones, about 90% of them present only once. Germline CDR1 SGHTA, CDR2 FQGTGA. The CDR3 covers 17 residues. Trimming removed 1 base from V and 0 bases from J, with 13 bases in between. This chain joins TRBV7-3 and TRBJ1-3, with unresolved D. The receptor was derived from a human donor in a cohort sampled during active COVID-19. Sequencing was carried out using peripheral blood. The CDR3 loop reads CASSLMAMGSSGNTIYF. The CDR3 DNA sequence: TGTGCCAGCAGCTTAATGGCTATGGGGAGCTCTGGAAACACCATATATTTT.